The 5 T cell receptor beta chains reported below all come from one sample, sequenced in a study of technical replicates of blood from several donors listed by TCRdb under 2017. Library generation was performed with the immunoSEQ multiplex PCR assay. TCRdb took this table from immuneACCESS and kept in-frame rearrangements with V and J called. Such tables lack part of the clones; where checked against another copy, unresolved V genes explain under half of the gap, and the rest is unexplained. Across this sample there are tens of thousands of clones, with 95% seen only once. Together, the top ten hold less than 0.35% of the sample. The sample was T cells isolated from PBMCs. Receptors were obtained from a human donor in good health.

V usage is TRBV6-1 and J usage is TRBJ2-3; D is unresolved. Trimming left V 6 bases short and J 2 bases short, with 9 bases between. The germline V gene has CDR1 MNHNS and CDR2 SASEGT. This CDR3 has 13 amino acids. CDR3 coding DNA: TGTGCCAGCAGCCCCCTAAACACAGATACGCAGTATTTT. Its translation is CASSPLNTDTQYF.

The chain links TRBV2 to TRBJ2-7, with D tentatively TRBD1 (5 bases). The CDR3 has 12 residues. Germline CDR1 is SNHLY and CDR2 is FYNNEI. V was shortened by 8 bases and J by 2 bases, with 10 bases between the two germline ends. The CDR3 sequence: CASDDSTYEQYF. In DNA form, the CDR3 reads TGTGCCAGCGATGACAGCACCTACGAGCAGTACTTC.

The chain employs TRBV5-1 and TRBJ2-5; possible D gene TRBD1, 5 bases. CDR1 is SGHRS, CDR2 YFSETQ, per germline. V was cut by 0 bases and J by 5 bases, with 8 bases left in between. This CDR3 comprises 13 residues. CDR3 bases: TGCGCCAGCAGCTTGGCAGGGCCGGAGACCCAGTACTTC. This translates into CASSLAGPETQYF.

CDR3: CASSPTRHLGYTF. The CDR3 DNA sequence: TGCGCCAGCAGCCCGACGCGACATCTCGGCTACACCTTC. V is TRBV4-3 and J is TRBJ1-2; D call uncertain. Germline V gene data show CDR1 as LGHNA and CDR2 as YSLEER. The CDR3 loop spans 13 amino acids. V was trimmed by 4 bases and J by 8 bases, leaving 14 bases between them.

V is TRBV5-4 and J is TRBJ1-1, with D tentatively TRBD1 (6 bases). CDR1 is SGHNT, CDR2 YYREEE, per germline (reference sequence). Trimming shortened V by 2 bases and J by 1 base, and 9 bases separated the two germline ends. The CDR3 is 14 amino acids. CDR3 in DNA: TGTGCCAGCAGCTTTGCAGGGGCGAACACTGAAGCTTTCTTT. Translation: CASSFAGANTEAFF.